What follows are 18 T cell receptor beta chains derived from one specimen sequenced in a study of blood T cell repertoires in COVID-19. Produced via immunoSEQ multiplex PCR; TCRdb's table is partial and in-frame only. The sample has around 95,000 clones, over 70% seen once. What was sequenced was peripheral blood. The receptors stem from a woman of 80 years or more with acute or convalescent COVID-19.

This chain connects TRBV9 to TRBJ2-3; the match to TRBD2 covers 9 bases. The J segment lost 2 bases and the V segment lost 1 base, leaving 2 bases of the junction unmatched. Germline CDR1 SGDLS, CDR2 YYNGEE. This CDR3 is built from 15 residues. The CDR3 spells CASSVSGGYTDTQYF. The DNA of the CDR3 is TGTGCCAGCAGCGTAAGCGGGGGGTACACAGATACGCAGTATTTT.

This chain connects TRBV7-2 to TRBJ2-7; 10 bases line up with TRBD2. The V gene end was trimmed by 6 bases and the J gene end by 4 bases; junction bases not matched to a gene: 12. This CDR3 contains 16 residues. CDR1 is SGHTA and CDR2 is FQGNSA in the germline V gene. CDR3 protein: CASRPRVAGGNYEQYF. Here the CDR3 DNA reads TGTGCCAGCAGGCCCCGTGTAGCGGGGGGCAATTACGAGCAGTACTTC.

V and J are TRBV28 and TRBJ1-2; 7 bases agree with TRBD1. Germline V gene lookup returns CDR1 MDHEN and CDR2 SYDVKM. The trim removed 3 bases at V and 7 bases at J, leaving 11 bases unmatched. This CDR3 is built from 15 residues. CDR3 residues: CASSFLTEQGSGYTF. The CDR3 DNA reads as TGTGCCAGCAGTTTCCTGACCGAACAGGGGAGTGGCTACACCTTC.

The chain links TRBV9 to TRBJ1-2; 7 nucleotides agree with TRBD1. V was clipped by 3 bases and J by 6 bases; unmatched bases: 8. In germline, CDR1 is SGDLS, CDR2 YYNGEE. The CDR3 is 14 amino acids. The CDR3 sequence is CASSGRTGLDGYTF. CDR3 sequence (DNA): TGTGCCAGCAGCGGGAGGACAGGTTTAGATGGCTACACCTTC. Full variable domain (missing parts from reference TRBV9 and TRBJ1-2): DSGVTQTPKHLITATGQRVTLRCSPRSGDLSVYWYQQSLDQGLQFLIQYYNGEERAKGNILERFSAQQFPDLHSELNLSSLELGDSALYFCASSGRTGLDGYTFGSGTRLTVV.

The V call is TRBV29-1, the J call TRBJ2-3, with 10 bases lining up with TRBD2. This CDR3 has 14 amino acids. V was pared by 8 bases and J by 3 bases, with 8 bases of the junction left unmatched. CDR1 is SQVTM, CDR2 ANQGSEA, per germline. CDR3 residues: CSKIAGGSTDTQYF. CDR3 bases: TGCAGCAAGATAGCGGGGGGATCGACAGATACGCAGTATTTT.

The chain couples TRBV9 to TRBJ1-1; possible D gene TRBD1, 5 bases. Trimming left V 0 bases short and J 2 bases short, with 11 bases between. The CDR3 sequence is 15 residues long. Germline assignment: CDR1 SGDLS and CDR2 YYNGEE. The CDR3 sequence is CASSVVSGGNTEAFF. The CDR3 DNA reads as TGTGCCAGCAGCGTAGTTTCGGGGGGAAACACTGAAGCTTTCTTT. Full variable domain (missing parts from reference TRBV9 and TRBJ1-1): DSGVTQTPKHLITATGQRVTLRCSPRSGDLSVYWYQQSLDQGLQFLIQYYNGEERAKGNILERFSAQQFPDLHSELNLSSLELGDSALYFCASSVVSGGNTEAFFGQGTRLTVV.

The rearrangement links TRBV6-2 or TRBV6-3 to TRBJ1-5, with D maybe TRBD1 (6 bases). CDR3 size: 16 residues. The germline V and J ends were trimmed by 5 bases and 6 bases, with 20 bases remaining between them. In germline, CDR1 is MNHEY, CDR2 SVGEGT. The CDR3 protein is CASSPGGGGSGQPQHF. CDR3 coding DNA: TGTGCCAGCAGTCCGGGCGGGGGGGGCTCTGGTCAGCCCCAGCATTTT.

V usage is TRBV3-1 (or the pseudogene TRBV3-2) and J usage is TRBJ1-2, with D possibly TRBD1 on 6 matching bases. Between the trimmed V and J ends, which lost 5 bases and 7 bases, there was a span of 20 bases. The germline V gene has CDR1 LGHDT and CDR2 YNNKEL (reference sequence). The CDR3 loop spans 15 amino acids. CDR3 residues: CASSGYREGTRGYTF. The CDR3 DNA is TGTGCCAGCAGCGGCTACAGGGAGGGTACGCGTGGCTACACCTTC.

The chain is built from TRBV29-1 and TRBJ1-2; D is unclear. Trimming pared 7 bases from V and 8 bases from J, leaving 14 bases between. Germline V lookup: CDR1 SQVTM, CDR2 ANQGSEA. The length of the CDR3 is 11 residues. CDR3: CSALRGKGYTF. CDR3 DNA sequence: TGCAGCGCTTTAAGAGGGAAGGGCTACACCTTC.

The genes are TRBV5-4 and TRBJ1-5, with TRBD1 matching over 8 bases. V lost 7 bases and J lost 4; bases outside the gene matches: 7. This CDR3 has 14 residues. Germline V gives CDR1 SGHNT, CDR2 YYREEE (reference sequence). CDR3 amino acids: CASSRGTGNQPQHF. The CDR3 nucleotides are TGTGCCAGCTCCCGGGGGACAGGTAATCAGCCCCAGCATTTT.

The rearrangement uses TRBV7-9 and TRBJ2-4; 9 nucleotides align to TRBD1. The germline CDR1 and CDR2 sequences are SEHNR and FQNEAQ (reference sequence). V lost 4 bases, J lost 9 bases, and 13 bases stayed unmatched. CDR3 length: 16 residues. CDR3 sequence: CASSSPRDRAGGIQYF. The CDR3 DNA sequence: TGTGCCAGCAGCTCTCCAAGGGACAGGGCCGGGGGCATTCAGTACTTC.

This rearrangement joins TRBV2 to TRBJ1-2, with D maybe TRBD1 (5 bases). In germline, CDR1 is SNHLY, CDR2 FYNNEI. The V and J ends lost 5 bases and 5 bases respectively, with 9 bases between them. This CDR3 region has 12 residues. CDR3 coding DNA: TGTGCCAGCAGTCCACAGGAGTATGGCTACACCTTC. It codes for CASSPQEYGYTF.

The V gene is TRBV9, the J gene TRBJ2-5, with 7 bases matching TRBD1. Germline V gene lookup returns CDR1 SGDLS and CDR2 YYNGEE. V trimming: 3 bases; J trimming: 2 bases; junction bases outside the gene matches: 7. The CDR3 spans 15 residues. Here the CDR3 DNA reads TGTGCCAGCAGCGCATACCGACAGGGACAAGAGACCCAGTACTTC. Its protein product is CASSAYRQGQETQYF. Using reference TRBV9 and TRBJ2-5 for the parts outside the CDR3, the full variable domain is DSGVTQTPKHLITATGQRVTLRCSPRSGDLSVYWYQQSLDQGLQFLIQYYNGEERAKGNILERFSAQQFPDLHSELNLSSLELGDSALYFCASSAYRQGQETQYFGPGTRLLVL.

V is TRBV5-4 and J is TRBJ2-2, with TRBD2 matching over 13 bases. The V gene end was trimmed by 6 bases and the J gene end by 4 bases; junction bases not matched to a gene: 12. From germline, CDR1 is SGHNT and CDR2 YYREEE (reference sequence). CDR3 length: 18 residues. Here the CDR3 reads CASMRRTSGGPSTGELFF. The DNA for the CDR3 is TGTGCCAGCATGAGGAGGACTAGCGGGGGACCCTCCACCGGGGAGCTGTTTTTT.

This sequence joins TRBV5-4 and TRBJ1-2; 9 bases line up with TRBD1. This CDR3 contains 14 residues. Trimming took 0 bases from V and 4 from J; bases not matched to a gene: 1. Germline V gives CDR1 SGHNT, CDR2 YYREEE (reference sequence). The CDR3 reads CASSLGDRAYGYTF. CDR3 coding DNA: TGTGCCAGCAGCTTGGGGGACAGGGCCTATGGCTACACCTTC. Complete variable domain (other parts from reference TRBV5-4 and TRBJ1-2): ETGVTQSPTHLIKTRGQQVTLRCSSQSGHNTVSWYQQALGQGPQFIFQYYREEENGRGNFPPRFSGLQFPNYSSELNVNALELDDSALYLCASSLGDRAYGYTFGSGTRLTVV.

This clone was seen only once. This sequence joins TRBV24-1 and TRBJ2-5; D remains unclear. The CDR3 contains 18 residues. Per the germline V gene, CDR1 is KGHDR and CDR2 is SFDVKD. The V gene lost 2 bases and the J gene lost 4 bases, with 22 bases spanning the gap. CDR3 bases: TGTGCCACCAGTGATTCCCTTGGGTCCGCCGTGAGAGGAGAGACCCAGTACTTC. It is translated as CATSDSLGSAVRGETQYF.

The J gene is TRBJ1-3, the V gene TRBV7-2; a weak D match, TRBD1 (6 bases). Trimming cost V 3 bases and J 1 base, with 13 bases left between them. This CDR3 has 16 amino acids. Germline CDR1 is SGHTA and CDR2 is FQGNSA. The CDR3 DNA is TGTGCCAGCAGCTTGGGGGGGGCTAGATCTGGAAACACCATATATTTT. Protein sequence: CASSLGGARSGNTIYF.

The chain employs TRBV5-1 and TRBJ1-5; 9 bases map to TRBD1. Trimming cost V 4 bases and J 4 bases; bases outside gene matches: 6. The CDR3 is 15 amino acids. Per germline, CDR1 SGHRS and CDR2 YFSETQ. CDR3 in amino acids: CASSQGQGRNQPQHF. In DNA, the CDR3 is TGCGCCAGCAGCCAAGGACAGGGGAGGAATCAGCCCCAGCATTTT.